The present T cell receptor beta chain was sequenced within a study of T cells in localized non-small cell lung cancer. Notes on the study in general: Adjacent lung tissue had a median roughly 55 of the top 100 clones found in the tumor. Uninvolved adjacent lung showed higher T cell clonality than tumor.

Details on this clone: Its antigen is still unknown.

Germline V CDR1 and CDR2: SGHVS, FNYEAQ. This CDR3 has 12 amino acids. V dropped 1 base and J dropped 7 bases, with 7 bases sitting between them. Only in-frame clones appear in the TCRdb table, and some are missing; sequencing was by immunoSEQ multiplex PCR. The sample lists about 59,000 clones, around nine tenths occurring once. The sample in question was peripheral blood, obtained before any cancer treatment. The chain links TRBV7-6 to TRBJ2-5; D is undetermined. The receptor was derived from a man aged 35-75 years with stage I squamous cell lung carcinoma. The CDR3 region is CASSLVSGTQYF. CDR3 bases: TGTGCCAGCAGCTTAGTTTCGGGGACCCAGTACTTC.